One and the same sample provided the 13 T cell receptor beta chains below, sequenced in a study of blood T cell repertoires in COVID-19. Method: immunoSEQ multiplex PCR; TCRdb's copy keeps in-frame clones and lacks some. This sample yields a few hundred thousand clones, of which about 80% are seen a single time; 3.4% belongs to the top ten. The sample comprised PBMCs or T cells enriched from blood (not recorded which). Receptor source: a man aged 45-65 years who had recovered from COVID-19.

The gene calls are TRBV5-3 and TRBJ1-6; 9 bases are a match to TRBD1. TRBV5-3 belongs to the ORF category, with a function that is uncertain. V shed 4 bases and J 6 bases; nucleotides not matched to a gene: 2. CDR3 size: 14 residues. Here the CDR3 DNA reads TGTGCCAGAAGCCCGACAGGGGGTAATTCACCCCTCCACTTT. Translation gives CARSPTGGNSPLHF.

This chain links TRBV12-3 or TRBV12-4 with TRBJ2-3; D call uncertain. Between the trimmed V and J ends, which lost 3 bases and 6 bases, there was a span of 7 bases. This CDR3 has 12 residues. The CDR3 DNA reads as TGTGCCAGCAGTTTTAACGGGGATACGCAGTATTTT. Residues: CASSFNGDTQYF.

V is TRBV5-4 and J is TRBJ2-1; 11 bases are shared with TRBD2. The CDR3 runs 15 residues. Germline loops: CDR1 SGHNT, CDR2 YYREEE (reference sequence). J gave up 7 bases and V 2 bases, and 5 bases lay outside the gene matches. The chain's CDR3 is CASSFSGRAGNEQFF. The CDR3 bases are TGTGCCAGCAGCTTTAGCGGGAGGGCCGGGAATGAGCAGTTCTTC.

J is TRBJ1-5 and V is TRBV27; 7 bases fit TRBD1. CDR1 and CDR2 from the germline V gene are MNHEY and SMNVEV (reference sequence). The trim removed 6 bases at V and 7 bases at J, leaving 6 bases unmatched. This CDR3 is built from 13 residues. CDR3 nucleotide sequence: TGTGCCAGCAGAACAGGGGACTGGCAGCCCCAGCATTTT. Residues: CASRTGDWQPQHF.

The chain uses TRBV5-1 and TRBJ2-3; D not certain. The CDR3 covers 14 residues. CDR1 is SGHRS and CDR2 is YFSETQ in the germline V gene. V lost 6 bases, J lost 0 bases, and 11 bases lay in between. CDR3 amino acids: CASMLEFSTDTQYF. The CDR3 nucleotides read TGCGCCAGCATGCTAGAGTTTAGCACAGATACGCAGTATTTT. The whole variable domain, filled in from reference TRBV5-1 and TRBJ2-3, reads KAGVTQTPRYLIKTRGQQVTLSCSPISGHRSVSWYQQTPGQGLQFLFEYFSETQRNKGNFPGRFSGRQFSNSRSEMNVSTLELGDSALYLCASMLEFSTDTQYFGPGTRLTVL.

V is TRBV10-1 and J is TRBJ2-1; TRBD2 aligns across 10 bases. CDR1 is WNHNN and CDR2 is SYGVQD in the germline V gene (reference sequence). The CDR3 has 15 residues. With V trimmed by 6 bases and J by 8 bases, 10 bases remained unmatched. CDR3 loop: CASSQLAGAEDEQFF. DNA of the CDR3: TGCGCCAGCAGCCAGCTAGCGGGGGCTGAGGATGAGCAGTTCTTC.

J is TRBJ1-2 and V is TRBV28; 8 bases match TRBD1. The junction had 9 bases not matched to a gene; V was cut back by 2 bases and J by 7 bases. The germline CDR1 and CDR2 sequences are MDHEN and SYDVKM. The CDR3 sequence is 15 residues long. The CDR3: CASSLMGRGLVGYTF. CDR3 nucleotides: TGTGCCAGCAGTTTAATGGGCAGGGGGCTTGTTGGCTACACCTTC.

The CDR3 sequence is CASSQPGTKGLIQETQYF. CDR3 sequence (DNA): TGTGCCAGCAGCCAACCGGGGACGAAGGGACTGATCCAAGAGACCCAGTACTTC. The genes are TRBV4-2 and TRBJ2-5, with D possibly matching TRBD2 (6 bases). CDR1 is LGHNA and CDR2 is YNFKEQ in the germline V gene. The CDR3 runs 18 residues. Trimming removed 2 bases from V and 1 base from J, with 20 bases in between.

This chain connects TRBV21-1 to TRBJ2-2; the tabulated D call, TRBD1, remains unverified against the DNA. TRBV21-1 is a known pseudogene. This CDR3 contains 18 residues. CDR3 nucleotides: TGTGCCAGCAGCAAGGGACCTCCGGGACAGACAGTCACCGGGGAGCTGTTTTTT. Translation: CASSKGPPGQTVTGELFF.

This clone has a single count. The chain is built from TRBV9 and TRBJ1-4; 8 bases agree with TRBD1. The J segment lost 13 bases and the V segment lost 3 bases, leaving 8 bases of the junction unmatched. CDR1 and CDR2 from the germline V gene are SGDLS and YYNGEE. CDR3 size: 13 residues. The CDR3 is CASSAEVGQGLFF. CDR3 DNA sequence: TGTGCCAGCAGCGCAGAGGTCGGACAGGGACTGTTTTTT.

The chain links TRBV7-8 to TRBJ1-1; 10 bases fit TRBD1. The CDR3 sequence is 15 residues long. Germline values: CDR1 SGHVS, CDR2 FQNEAQ. J was trimmed by 1 base and V by 6 bases; bases with no gene match: 5. The CDR3 nucleotides read TGTGCCAGCAGGGGGACAGGGGTTGGGAACACTGAAGCTTTCTTT. Amino acid sequence: CASRGTGVGNTEAFF.

The gene calls are TRBV7-3 and TRBJ2-7; TRBD2 agrees at 7 bases. CDR1 and CDR2 from the germline V gene are SGHTA and FQGTGA. The CDR3 covers 15 residues. Trimming removed 2 bases from V and 2 bases from J; junction bases left unmatched: 6. In DNA, the CDR3 is TGTGCCAGCAGCTTAGGAGGTGGGAGGGCCTACGAGCAGTACTTC. As protein: CASSLGGGRAYEQYF.

The chain employs TRBV3-1 (or the pseudogene TRBV3-2) and TRBJ1-5; 7 bases are shared with TRBD1. The CDR3 runs 15 residues. Germline loops: CDR1 LGHDT, CDR2 YNNKEL (reference sequence). Losses at the gene ends were 2 bases for V and 4 bases for J; bases not matched to a gene: 5. CDR3 in DNA: TGTGCCAGCAGCCAAAAGGGACAGAAAAATCAGCCCCAGCATTTT. This codes for CASSQKGQKNQPQHF.